A single sample is the source of the 10 T cell receptor beta chains below, sequenced in a study of cytomegalovirus exposure and HLA in healthy donors. In the PCR, 60 Vbeta and 13 Jbeta primers were used. Repertoires were generated with immunoSEQ multiplex PCR, while TCRdb's copy carries only in-frame clones and drops some. The sample includes roughly 150,000 clones, roughly 70% seen only once; the top ten take more than 6.5%. Sequenced sample: PBMCs. These receptors were collected from a man aged 30-40 years in good health and CMV-seronegative.

CDR3 coding DNA: TGTGCCAGCAGCTGGGACAGGGGAGCCTATGGCTACACCTTC. Translated, it gives CASSWDRGAYGYTF. This chain joins TRBV5-4 and TRBJ1-2; 10 nucleotides match TRBD1. J gave up 4 bases and V 3 bases, and 3 bases lay outside the gene matches. This CDR3 comprises 14 residues. Germline CDR1 SGHNT, CDR2 YYREEE (reference sequence).

This clone appeared once. This sequence joins TRBV28 and TRBJ1-1, with a tentative D call TRBD1 (5 bases). This CDR3 has 14 amino acids. V shed 5 bases and J shed 5 bases, with 15 bases lying between them. The V gene's germline CDR1 is MDHEN and CDR2 SYDVKM. CDR3 nucleotides: TGTGCCAGCAGTGGCGGGGACGGGGTGACTGAAGCTTTCTTT. Its translation: CASSGGDGVTEAFF.

A note on this clone: A junction boundary mismatches the germline segment, possibly from a read error. The chain has TRBV5-1 and TRBJ2-6; TRBD2 matches at 10 bases. Germline V lookup: CDR1 SGHRS, CDR2 YFSETQ. This CDR3 has 18 residues. Here the CDR3 DNA reads TGCGCCAGCAGCGCCGGACTAGCGGCTAAATCTGGGGCCAACGGCCTGACTTTC. Its protein product is CASSAGLAAKSGANGLTF.

In DNA form, the CDR3 reads TGCAGCGTTCGTATTCAGGGAGAGACCCAGTACTTC. This gives the protein CSVRIQGETQYF. This chain links TRBV29-1 with TRBJ2-5, with D possibly being TRBD1 (5 bases). The CDR3 length is 12 residues. Per germline, CDR1 SQVTM and CDR2 ANQGSEA. Deletions cut 5 bases from V and 4 bases from J, with 11 bases between. Looking up the rest from reference TRBV29-1 and TRBJ2-5 gives the full variable domain: SAVISQKPSRDICQRGTSLTIQCQVDSQVTMMFWYRQQPGQSLTLIATANQGSEATYESGFVIDKFPISRPNLTFSTLTVSNMSPEDSSIYLCSVRIQGETQYFGPGTRLLVL.

This rearrangement joins TRBV2 to TRBJ1-2, with D unclear. Between the trimmed V and J ends, which lost 1 base and 0 bases, there was a span of 9 bases. Germline V gives CDR1 SNHLY, CDR2 FYNNEI. The CDR3 covers 15 residues. The DNA of the CDR3 is TGTGCCAGCAGTGAAGAGACGGCGGCTAACTATGGCTACACCTTC. Encoded protein: CASSEETAANYGYTF.

This clone was seen a handful of times. The genes are TRBV19 and TRBJ2-7; possible D gene TRBD1, 6 bases. CDR1 is LNHDA and CDR2 is SQIVND in the germline V gene (reference sequence). Trimming left V 0 bases short and J 0 bases short, with 12 bases between. The CDR3 totals 16 residues. The CDR3 loop is CASSIEGDICSYEQYF. In nucleotides, the CDR3 is TGTGCCAGTAGTATAGAAGGGGACATTTGCTCCTACGAGCAGTACTTC.

This clone was counted a single time. This chain connects TRBV7-3 to TRBJ2-5; D may be TRBD2 (6 bases). Germline CDR1 is SGHTA and CDR2 is FQGTGA. This CDR3 region has 13 residues. Deletions cut 3 bases from V and 1 base from J, with 6 bases between. The CDR3, as DNA: TGTGCCAGCAGCTTCGGGGGCCAAGAGACCCAGTACTTC. Its translation is CASSFGGQETQYF.

This sequence joins TRBV21-1 and TRBJ2-5; the table's D call, TRBD2, has no DNA check behind it. TRBV21-1 constitutes a pseudogene. The CDR3 runs to 17 residues. The CDR3 DNA reads TGTGCCAGCAGCATTGGGAAGACTAGCGGGGACCAAGAGACCCAGTACTTC. Translated: CASSIGKTSGDQETQYF.

The chain combines TRBV2 with TRBJ2-7; possible D gene TRBD2, 5 bases. Germline V gene sequence: CDR1 SNHLY, CDR2 FYNNEI. This CDR3 is 12 amino acids long. V lost 6 bases and J lost 9, with 15 bases in between. Written as DNA, the CDR3 is TGTGCCAGCAGCCTCGGAGAGGGCGCGCAGTACTTC. Amino acid sequence: CASSLGEGAQYF.

The CDR3 DNA reads as TGTGCCAGCAGCCAAAGTTACGGCTCCTACGAGCAGTACTTC. This translates into CASSQSYGSYEQYF. This chain connects TRBV16 to TRBJ2-7; no clear D gene. Germline CDR1 KGHSY, CDR2 FQNENV. CDR3 length: 14 residues. V lost 2 bases to trimming and J lost 0 bases, with 8 bases between them. Based on the CDR3 plus reference TRBV16 and TRBJ2-7, the full variable domain is GEEVAQTPKHLVRGEGQKAKLYCAPIKGHSYVFWYQQVLKNEFKFLISFQNENVFDETGMPKERFSAKCLPNSPCSLEIQATKLEDSAVYFCASSQSYGSYEQYFGPGTRLTVT.